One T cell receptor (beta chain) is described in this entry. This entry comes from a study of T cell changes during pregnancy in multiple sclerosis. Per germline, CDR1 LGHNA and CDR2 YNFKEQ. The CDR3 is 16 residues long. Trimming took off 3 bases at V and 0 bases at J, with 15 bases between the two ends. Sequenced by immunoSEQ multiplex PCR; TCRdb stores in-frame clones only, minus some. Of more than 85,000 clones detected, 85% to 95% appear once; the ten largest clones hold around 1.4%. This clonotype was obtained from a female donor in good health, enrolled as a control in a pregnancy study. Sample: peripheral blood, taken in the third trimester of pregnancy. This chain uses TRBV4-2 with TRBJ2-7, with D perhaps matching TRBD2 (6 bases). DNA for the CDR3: TGTGCCAGCAGCCAGGGAACGGGACTGATCTCCTACGAGCAGTACTTC. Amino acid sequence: CASSQGTGLISYEQYF.